At least ten counts were recorded for the clone carrying this TCR beta chain. Its antigen is not identified. Deletions cut 1 base from V and 9 bases from J, with 16 bases between. The CDR3 consists of 15 residues. Per the germline V gene, CDR1 is SGHAT and CDR2 is FQNNGV. This record comes from a study of T cells in Graves' hyperthyroidism and ophthalmopathy. Study-wide findings and caveats: The blood repertoire included most of the expanded thyroid clonotypes above 0.001.

RNA transcripts yielded amplified TCR beta CDR3 regions. The primer set for the first-round RT-PCR of the TCR CDR3 was HTBI. From the multiplex PCR reads, TCRdb called clonotypes with MiXCR, one entry per CDR3 protein. The sample records over 350,000 distinct CDR3 sequences, roughly 15% being singletons. The sequence came from a young man with Graves' ophthalmopathy. The J gene is TRBJ2-1, the V gene TRBV11-2, with no clear D. The sequencing sample was made of blood. CDR3 loop: CASSLAESPRFEQFF. CDR3 sequence (DNA): TGTGCCAGCAGCTTAGCCGAGTCTCCTCGATTTGAGCAGTTCTTC.